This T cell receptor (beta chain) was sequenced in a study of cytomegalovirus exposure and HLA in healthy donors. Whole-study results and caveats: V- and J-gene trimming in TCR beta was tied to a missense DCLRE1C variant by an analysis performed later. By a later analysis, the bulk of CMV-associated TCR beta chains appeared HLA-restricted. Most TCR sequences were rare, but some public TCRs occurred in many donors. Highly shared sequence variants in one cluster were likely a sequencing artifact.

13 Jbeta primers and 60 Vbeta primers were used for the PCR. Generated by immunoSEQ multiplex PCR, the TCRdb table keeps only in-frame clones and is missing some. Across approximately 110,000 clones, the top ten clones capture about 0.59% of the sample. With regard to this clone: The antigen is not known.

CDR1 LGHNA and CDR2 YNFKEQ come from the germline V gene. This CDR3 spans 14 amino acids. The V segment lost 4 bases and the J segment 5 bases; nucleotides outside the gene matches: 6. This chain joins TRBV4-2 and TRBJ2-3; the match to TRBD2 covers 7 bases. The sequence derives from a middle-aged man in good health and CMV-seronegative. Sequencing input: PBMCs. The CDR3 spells CASSPGLGVDTQYF. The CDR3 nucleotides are TGTGCCAGCAGCCCTGGACTAGGGGTAGATACGCAGTATTTT.